This T cell receptor beta chain was recorded in a study of beta chain features in type 1 diabetes. Study-wide points: VDJ junctions in type 1 diabetes patients carried more deletions and fewer insertions. TCRB CDR3s from Type 1 diabetes patients were moderately but significantly shorter in all four CD4+ subsets.

This clone was counted between two and nine times. What it binds is not known. CDR3 length: 12 residues. Germline V CDR1 and CDR2: SGHNT, YYREEE (reference sequence). Unmatched junction bases numbered 4, after V lost 3 bases and J lost 9 bases. Via the markers CD45RO/CCR7/CD25/CD127/CD95/CD27, stem cell-like memory, regulatory, central memory and naive CD4+ cells were sorted. Sequencing targeted expressed TCRB transcripts, as all isolated RNA had been reverse transcribed. Clones were sequenced by immunoSEQ multiplex PCR, and TCRdb holds only the in-frame ones, with some missing. The sample lists some 250,000 clones; around 9.9% were seen once.

The specimen sequenced was naive CD4+ T cells from blood. This receptor was obtained from a man aged 25 to 40 with type 1 diabetes. The chain is built from TRBV5-4 and TRBJ2-5; 8 positions agree with TRBD2. In DNA, the CDR3 is TGTGCCAGCAGCTGGACGGGGGGGCCCCAGTACTTC. Its translation: CASSWTGGPQYF.